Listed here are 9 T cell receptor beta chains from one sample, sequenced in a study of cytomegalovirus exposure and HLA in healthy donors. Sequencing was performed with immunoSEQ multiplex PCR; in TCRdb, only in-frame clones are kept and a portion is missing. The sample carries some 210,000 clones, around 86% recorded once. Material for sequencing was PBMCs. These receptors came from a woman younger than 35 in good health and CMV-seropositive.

The CDR3 DNA is TGTGCCAGCAGTTACTCCGGGACAGTTAACTATGGCTACACCTTC. As protein: CASSYSGTVNYGYTF. The chain recombines TRBV6-5 with TRBJ1-2, with TRBD1 matching over 7 bases. Germline CDR1 and CDR2: MNHEY and SVGAGI. This CDR3 has 15 residues. V gave up 0 bases and J gave up 1 base; unmatched junction bases: 2.

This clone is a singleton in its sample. CDR3 nucleotide sequence: TGCAGCGTGAGACAGAACAACTATGGCTACACCTTC. This translates into CSVRQNNYGYTF. The genes are TRBV29-1 and TRBJ1-2; TRBD1 might be the D (5 bases). In germline, CDR1 is SQVTM, CDR2 ANQGSEA. CDR3 size: 12 residues. The ends were cut back, 6 bases at V and 2 bases at J, with 10 bases in the middle.

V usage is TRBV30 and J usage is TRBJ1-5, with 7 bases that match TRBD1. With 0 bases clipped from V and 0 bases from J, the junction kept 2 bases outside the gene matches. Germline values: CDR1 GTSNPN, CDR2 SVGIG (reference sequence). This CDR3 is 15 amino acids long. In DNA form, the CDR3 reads TGTGCCTGGAGTGTAAGGGGGCATAGCAATCAGCCCCAGCATTTT. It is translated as CAWSVRGHSNQPQHF. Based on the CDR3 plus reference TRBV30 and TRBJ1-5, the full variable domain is SQTIHQWPATLVQPVGSPLSLECTVEGTSNPNLYWYRQAAGRGLQLLFYSVGIGQISSEVPQNLSASRPQDRQFILSSKKLLLSDSGFYLCAWSVRGHSNQPQHFGDGTRLSIL.

The DNA of the CDR3 is TGTGCCAGAAGCTTGGCGGGGGGGGCAGATACGCAGTATTTT. It specifies CARSLAGGADTQYF. The rearrangement uses TRBV5-3 and TRBJ2-3, with 8 bases identical to TRBD2. TRBV5-3 carries the ORF label, with uncertain function. The CDR3 is made up of 14 amino acids. With V trimmed by 0 bases and J by 4 bases, 1 base remained unmatched.

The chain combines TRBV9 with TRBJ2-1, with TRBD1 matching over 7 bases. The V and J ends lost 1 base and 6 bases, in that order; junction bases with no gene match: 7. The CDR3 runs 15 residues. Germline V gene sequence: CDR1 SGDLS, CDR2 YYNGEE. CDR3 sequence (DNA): TGTGCCAGCAGCGTACTCTCTCAGGGGGTCAATGAGCAGTTCTTC. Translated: CASSVLSQGVNEQFF.

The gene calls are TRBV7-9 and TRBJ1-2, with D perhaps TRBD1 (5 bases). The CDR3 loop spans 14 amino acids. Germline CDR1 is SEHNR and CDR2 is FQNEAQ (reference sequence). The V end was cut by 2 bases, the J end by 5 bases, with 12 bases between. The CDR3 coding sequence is TGTGCCAGCAGCTTAAGGGAGGAGGGGTATGGCTACACCTTC. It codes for CASSLREEGYGYTF.

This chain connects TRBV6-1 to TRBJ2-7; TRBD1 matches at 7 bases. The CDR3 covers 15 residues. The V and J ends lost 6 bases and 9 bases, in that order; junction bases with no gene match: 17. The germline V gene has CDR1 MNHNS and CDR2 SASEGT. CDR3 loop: CASRRGGPTAGGQYF. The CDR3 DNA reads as TGTGCCAGCAGGAGAGGGGGCCCCACGGCCGGCGGGCAGTACTTC.

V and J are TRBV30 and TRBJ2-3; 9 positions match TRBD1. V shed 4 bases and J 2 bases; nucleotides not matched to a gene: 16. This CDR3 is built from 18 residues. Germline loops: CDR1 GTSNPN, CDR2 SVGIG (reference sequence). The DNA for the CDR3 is TGTGCCTGGAAATGGATGGCGCCCGGGACAGGGTCCACAGATACGCAGTATTTT. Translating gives CAWKWMAPGTGSTDTQYF.

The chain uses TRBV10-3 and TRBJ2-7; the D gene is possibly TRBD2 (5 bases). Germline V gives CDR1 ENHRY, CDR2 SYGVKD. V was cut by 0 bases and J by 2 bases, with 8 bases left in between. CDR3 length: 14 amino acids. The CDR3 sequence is CAISESDFPYEQYF. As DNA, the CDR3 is TGTGCCATCAGTGAGTCGGACTTCCCCTACGAGCAGTACTTC.